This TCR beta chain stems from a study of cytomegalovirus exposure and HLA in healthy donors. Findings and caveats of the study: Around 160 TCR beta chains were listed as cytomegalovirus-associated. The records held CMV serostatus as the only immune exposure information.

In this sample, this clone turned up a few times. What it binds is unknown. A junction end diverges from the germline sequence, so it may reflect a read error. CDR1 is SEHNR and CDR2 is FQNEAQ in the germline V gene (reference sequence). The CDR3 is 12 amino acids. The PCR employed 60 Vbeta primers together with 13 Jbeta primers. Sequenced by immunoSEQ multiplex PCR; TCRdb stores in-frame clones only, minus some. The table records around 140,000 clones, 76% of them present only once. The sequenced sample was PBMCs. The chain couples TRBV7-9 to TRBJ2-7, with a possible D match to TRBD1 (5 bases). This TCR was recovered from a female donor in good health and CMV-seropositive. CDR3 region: CSSSRQGSEQYF. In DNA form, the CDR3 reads TGTTCCAGCAGCCGCCAGGGATCCGAGCAGTACTTC.